This T cell receptor beta chain was recovered during a study of fetal regulatory T cell absence and autoimmunity. This clone was detected only a few times. The assay was run at survey level. The data were produced by immunoSEQ multiplex PCR, yet TCRdb's version contains in-frame clones alone and is incomplete. The sample yields more than 85,000 clones, approximately 75% seen once. V was pared by 0 bases and J by 3 bases, with 6 bases of the junction left unmatched. This CDR3 has 17 amino acids. Germline CDR1 SGHRS, CDR2 YFSETQ. Sequences were obtained from pancreas tissue. The source is a male donor with IPEX syndrome. The chain couples TRBV5-1 to TRBJ1-6; 7 bases are a match to TRBD1. The CDR3 DNA reads TGCGCCAGCAGCTTGGCCACCCGACAGGGCTATAATTCACCCCTCCACTTT. Amino acids: CASSLATRQGYNSPLHF.